Presented here are 5 T cell receptor beta chains from one specimen sequenced in a study of T cells in Graves' hyperthyroidism and ophthalmopathy. TCR beta CDR3 region amplification was performed from RNA transcripts. A first-round RT-PCR of the TCR CDR3 used the HTBI primer set. TCRdb analysed the multiplex PCR reads with MiXCR anew, one entry per CDR3 protein. The sample shows approximately 520,000 distinct CDR3 sequences, around 24% of them seen only once. Sequencing input: blood. The receptors here all came from a woman aged 25 to 39 with Graves' ophthalmopathy.

In its sample, this clonotype was seen many times. The chain joins TRBV27 to TRBJ1-1; 7 nucleotides match TRBD1. Germline V gene sequence: CDR1 MNHEY, CDR2 SMNVEV (reference sequence). This CDR3 is built from 15 residues. The ends lost 5 bases at V and 2 bases at J; junction bases unmatched: 8. In nucleotides, the CDR3 is TGTGCCAGCAGTCTAATACAGGGGCTAAACACTGAAGCTTTCTTT. Its protein is CASSLIQGLNTEAFF.

There are many counts of this clonotype. The rearrangement links TRBV4-2 to TRBJ2-7; D remains ambiguous. The CDR3 sequence is 17 residues long. Trimming cost V 3 bases and J 0 bases, with 18 bases left between them. Per germline, CDR1 LGHNA and CDR2 YNFKEQ. CDR3 residues: CASSQRPLKQSSYEQYF. The CDR3 bases are TGTGCCAGCAGCCAGAGACCCTTGAAGCAAAGCTCCTACGAGCAGTACTTC.

This clonotype was detected many times. For the CDR3, the DNA is TGTGCCAGCTCACCACTGCGGAACCAAGCTTTCTTT. Its protein product is CASSPLRNQAFF. This chain connects TRBV18 to TRBJ1-1, with D unresolved. Trimming stripped 1 base from V and 9 bases from J, with 9 bases between. CDR3 length: 12 amino acids. Germline V gene lookup returns CDR1 KGHSH and CDR2 LQKENI. Based on the CDR3 plus reference TRBV18 and TRBJ1-1, the full variable domain is NAGVMQNPRHLVRRRGQEARLRCSPMKGHSHVYWYRQLPEEGLKFMVYLQKENIIDESGMPKERFSAEFPKEGPSILRIQQVVRGDSAAYFCASSPLRNQAFFGQGTRLTVV.

The V and J genes are TRBV28 and TRBJ2-2; 8 nucleotides match TRBD1. The germline V gene encodes CDR1 MDHEN and CDR2 SYDVKM. Trimming cost V 7 bases and J 4 bases; bases outside gene matches: 2. CDR3 size: 13 residues. The CDR3 DNA is TGTGCCAGCACAGGGGGCGGCACCGGGGAGCTGTTTTTT. Its translation is CASTGGGTGELFF. The full variable domain, with the rest looked up from reference TRBV28 and TRBJ2-2, is DVKVTQSSRYLVKRTGEKVFLECVQDMDHENMFWYRQDPGLGLRLIYFSYDVKMKEKGDIPEGYSVSREKKERFSLILESASTNQTSMYLCASTGGGTGELFFGEGSRLTVL.

This chain links TRBV6-2 or TRBV6-3 with TRBJ2-7; TRBD2 matches 11 bases. V was clipped by 6 bases and J by 1 base; unmatched bases: 5. The CDR3 consists of 15 residues. Germline V gene sequence: CDR1 MNHEY, CDR2 SVGEGT. The CDR3 DNA reads as TGTGCCAGCAGACGACTAGCGGGGTTGTCCTACGAGCAGTACTTC. This translates into CASRRLAGLSYEQYF.